The next 15 T cell receptor beta chains were all read from a single sample in a study of human T cells and chemical hapten exposure. TCRdb fed the RACE reads into MiXCR, producing one record per CDR3 protein. The data show some 46,000 distinct CDR3 sequences, about 3.9% seen once. The time point here: healthy volunteer bleed at 2 weeks. RNA extraction used unfractionated whole blood as the source of total RNA. The sequenced material came from whole blood. The receptors here all came from a female donor in good health. Some clones in this sample may be carry-over from other donors' samples.

This clonotype was seen a handful of times. The chain joins TRBV18 to TRBJ1-1; D may be TRBD1 (5 bases). With 5 bases removed from V and 3 bases from J, the gap between germline ends came to 13 bases. Germline-derived CDR1 and CDR2 are KGHSH and LQKENI. The CDR3 runs 14 residues. This chain's CDR3 is CASSGGVLDTEAFF. The CDR3 DNA reads as TGTGCCAGCTCAGGGGGTGTTTTGGACACTGAAGCTTTCTTT.

This clonotype was seen more than once but under ten times. This chain uses TRBV27 with TRBJ2-3; 9 bases are a match to TRBD2. This CDR3 has 18 residues. CDR1 MNHEY and CDR2 SMNVEV come from the germline V gene (reference sequence). Losses at the gene ends were 5 bases for V and 0 bases for J; bases not matched to a gene: 12. The CDR3 nucleotides read TGTGCCAGCAGTCCGCTAGCGGGGAGACTAGAAAGCACAGATACGCAGTATTTT. The encoded protein is CASSPLAGRLESTDTQYF.

The table lists this clonotype with a few counts. The V call is TRBV4-2, the J call TRBJ1-6; 7 bases fit TRBD1. This CDR3 region has 17 residues. The germline V gene has CDR1 LGHNA and CDR2 YNFKEQ. V trimming: 4 bases; J trimming: 7 bases; junction bases outside the gene matches: 13. CDR3 DNA: TGTGCCAGCAGCCCGGCAGGGGCCAGGGGGGAGAATTCACCCCTCCACTTT. Its translation is CASSPAGARGENSPLHF.

This clonotype has ten or more counts. The V call is TRBV12-3 or TRBV12-4, the J call TRBJ1-5, with D perhaps TRBD1 (6 bases). V dropped 6 bases and J dropped 0 bases, with 9 bases sitting between them. This CDR3 is built from 14 residues. The CDR3 DNA reads as TGTGCCAGCAGGGGGGGACATAGCAATCAGCCCCAGCATTTT. Translating it yields CASRGGHSNQPQHF.

This clonotype has more than one count but fewer than ten. The chain recombines TRBV5-5 with TRBJ2-3; weak D call: TRBD2 (6 bases). Trimming left V 3 bases short and J 0 bases short, with 17 bases between. The length of the CDR3 is 17 residues. Germline CDR1 is SGHKS and CDR2 is YYEKEE (reference sequence). In DNA, the CDR3 is TGTGCCAGCAGCTCGCCGCGGAGGGCAGTTAGCACAGATACGCAGTATTTT. Residues: CASSSPRRAVSTDTQYF.

This clonotype was observed at least ten times. The rearrangement uses TRBV25-1 and TRBJ2-3; D possibly uses TRBD1 or TRBD2 (5 bases each). The CDR3 is made up of 15 amino acids. Trimming cost V 6 bases and J 4 bases, with 17 bases left between them. Looked up from germline, CDR1 is MGHDK and CDR2 is SYGVNS. DNA for the CDR3: TGTGCCAGCAGGGGGGTTGGGGTAGTGCCAGATACGCAGTATTTT. Its translation: CASRGVGVVPDTQYF.

Remarks on this clonotype: A junction boundary mismatches the germline segment, possibly from a read error. V and J are TRBV7-7 and TRBJ1-1; maybe TRBD1 (5 bases). CDR3 length: 13 residues. Per germline, CDR1 SSHAT and CDR2 FNYEAQ (reference sequence). The CDR3 protein is CASSREKNTEAFF. The CDR3 DNA follows: TGTGCTAGCAGCAGGGAGAAGAACACTGAAGCTTTCTTT.

At least ten counts were recorded for this clonotype. The chain links TRBV5-6 to TRBJ2-5; D possibly uses TRBD1 or TRBD2 (7 bases each). V lost 3 bases and J lost 5, with 14 bases in between. The CDR3 is made up of 14 amino acids. Germline-derived CDR1 and CDR2 are SGHDT and YYEEEE. The DNA of the CDR3 is TGTGCCAGCAGCTCAACCAGGGGGGGGGAGACCCAGTACTTC. Translated: CASSSTRGGETQYF.

In its sample, this clonotype was seen many times. This chain uses TRBV14 with TRBJ2-6; D remains unclear. The CDR3 length is 16 residues. The V end was cut by 0 bases, the J end by 4 bases, with 10 bases between. Per germline, CDR1 SGHDN and CDR2 FVKESK. In nucleotides, the CDR3 is TGTGCCAGCAGCCAAGAGCTATTGGGGGGGGCCAACGTCCTGACTTTC. Its translation: CASSQELLGGANVLTF. The complete variable domain, with remaining parts taken from reference TRBV14 and TRBJ2-6, reads EAGVTQFPSHSVIEKGQTVTLRCDPISGHDNLYWYRRVMGKEIKFLLHFVKESKQDESGMPNNRFLAERTGGTYSTLKVQPAELEDSGVYFCASSQELLGGANVLTFGAGSRLTVL.

The sample holds a few counts of this clonotype. This sequence joins TRBV20-1 and TRBJ2-7; weak D call: TRBD2 (5 bases). Trimming removed 7 bases at V and 1 base at J, with 14 bases between. Germline V lookup: CDR1 DFQATT, CDR2 SNEGSKA (reference sequence). CDR3 length equals 13 residues. The CDR3 DNA sequence: TGCAGTGTCAGGACGGGGTTTTCCTACGAGCAGTACTTC. The encoded protein is CSVRTGFSYEQYF.

As regards this clonotype: A much bigger clone sits one base away, suggesting this may be a read error. The rearrangement uses TRBV3-1 and TRBJ2-7; 14 bases map to TRBD2. Germline V gene data show CDR1 as LGHDT and CDR2 as YNNKEL (reference sequence). The CDR3 runs to 15 residues. CDR3 loop: CAGSQRGLAGAEQYF. CDR3 sequence (DNA): TGTGCCGGCAGCCAAAGGGGACTAGCGGGGGCCGAGCAGTACTTC.

This clonotype was seen a few times. The chain couples TRBV25-1 to TRBJ2-2; no clear D gene. Germline V gives CDR1 MGHDK, CDR2 SYGVNS. V gave up 0 bases and J gave up 4 bases, with 9 bases separating them. This CDR3 region has 15 residues. For the CDR3, the DNA is TGTGCCAGCAGTGAATATCTAGTGGGCACCGGGGAGCTGTTTTTT. Translating it yields CASSEYLVGTGELFF.

A word on this clonotype: This may arise from a read error, as a much more abundant clone is one base away. The J gene is TRBJ2-1, the V gene TRBV7-2; no reliable D call. Germline CDR1 is SGHTA and CDR2 is FQGNSA. The CDR3 extends over 14 amino acids. V lost 5 bases and J lost 7, with 15 bases in between. The CDR3 sequence: CASSPKQIPNEQFF. DNA of the CDR3: TGTGCCAGCAGCCCCAAACAAATACCGAATGAGCAGTTCTTC.

This clonotype showed up many times. The chain combines TRBV7-2 with TRBJ2-1; D is unclear. The CDR3 totals 16 residues. From germline, CDR1 is SGHTA and CDR2 FQGNSA. The germline V and J ends were trimmed by 0 bases and 0 bases, with 9 bases remaining between them. CDR3 in amino acids: CASSLAGVSSYNEQFF. CDR3 DNA: TGTGCCAGCAGCTTAGCCGGAGTGAGCTCCTACAATGAGCAGTTCTTC. The full variable domain, completed using reference TRBV7-2 and TRBJ2-1, is GAGVSQSPSNKVTEKGKDVELRCDPISGHTALYWYRQSLGQGLEFLIYFQGNSAPDKSGLPSDRFSAERTGGSVSTLTIQRTQQEDSAVYLCASSLAGVSSYNEQFFGPGTRLTVL.

This clonotype has at least ten counts. V usage is TRBV20-1 and J usage is TRBJ2-3; a weak D match, TRBD1 (6 bases). Trimming removed 6 bases from V and 3 bases from J, with 19 bases in between. Looked up from germline, CDR1 is DFQATT and CDR2 is SNEGSKA (reference sequence). There are 15 residues in the CDR3. The CDR3 protein is CSAPPRGAYTDTQYF. In DNA, the CDR3 is TGCAGTGCCCCACCCAGGGGAGCATATACAGATACGCAGTATTTT.